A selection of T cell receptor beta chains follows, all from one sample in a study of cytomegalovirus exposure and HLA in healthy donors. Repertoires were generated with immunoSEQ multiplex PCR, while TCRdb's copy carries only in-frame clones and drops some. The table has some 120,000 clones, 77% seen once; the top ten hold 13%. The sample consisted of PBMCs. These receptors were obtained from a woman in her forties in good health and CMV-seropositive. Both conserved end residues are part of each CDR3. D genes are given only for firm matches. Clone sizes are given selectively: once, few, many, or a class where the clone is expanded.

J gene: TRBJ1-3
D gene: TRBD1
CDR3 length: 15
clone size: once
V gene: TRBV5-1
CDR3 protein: CASSPRTGSGNAIYF
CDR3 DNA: TGCGCCAGCAGCCCCCGGACAGGCTCTGGAAACGCCATATATTTT

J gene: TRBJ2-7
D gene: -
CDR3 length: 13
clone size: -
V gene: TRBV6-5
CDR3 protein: CASSPSGTYEQYF
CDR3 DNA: TGTGCCAGCAGTCCCTCAGGGACCTACGAGCAGTACTTC

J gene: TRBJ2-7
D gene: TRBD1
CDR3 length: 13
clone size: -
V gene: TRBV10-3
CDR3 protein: CAISEGQGYEQYF
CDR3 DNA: TGTGCCATCAGTGAGGGACAGGGCTACGAGCAGTACTTC

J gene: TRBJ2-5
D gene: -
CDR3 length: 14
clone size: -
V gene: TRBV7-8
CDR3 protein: CASSRTSTQETQYF
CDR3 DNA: TGTGCCAGCAGCCGTACTAGCACCCAAGAGACCCAGTACTTC

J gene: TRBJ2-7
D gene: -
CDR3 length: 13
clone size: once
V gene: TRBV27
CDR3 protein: CASRNAGSYEQYF
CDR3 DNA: TGTGCCAGCAGAAACGCAGGGTCTTACGAGCAGTACTTC

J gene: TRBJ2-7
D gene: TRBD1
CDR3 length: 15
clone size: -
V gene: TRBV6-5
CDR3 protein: CASSFSDRASYEQYF
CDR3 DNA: TGTGCCAGCAGTTTTAGCGACAGGGCAAGCTACGAGCAGTACTTC

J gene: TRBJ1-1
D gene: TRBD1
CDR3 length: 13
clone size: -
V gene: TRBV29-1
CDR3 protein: CSVVGQGDPEAFF
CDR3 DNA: TGCAGCGTTGTTGGACAGGGGGACCCTGAAGCTTTCTTT

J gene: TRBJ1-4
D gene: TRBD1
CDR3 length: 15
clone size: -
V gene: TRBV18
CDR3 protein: CASSPQTGDNEKLFF
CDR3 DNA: TGTGCCAGCTCACCCCAGACAGGGGACAATGAAAAACTGTTTTTT

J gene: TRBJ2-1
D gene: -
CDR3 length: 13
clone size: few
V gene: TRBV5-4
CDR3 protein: CASSSVGPVEQFF
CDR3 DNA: TGTGCCAGCAGCTCGGTGGGGCCGGTTGAGCAGTTCTTC

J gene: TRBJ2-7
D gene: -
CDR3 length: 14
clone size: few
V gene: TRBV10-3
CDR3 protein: CAISEVPDSYEQYF
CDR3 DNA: TGTGCCATCAGTGAGGTCCCAGACTCCTACGAGCAGTACTTC

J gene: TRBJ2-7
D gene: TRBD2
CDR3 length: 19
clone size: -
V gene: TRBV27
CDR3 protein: CASSSVGLAGDEGSYEQYF
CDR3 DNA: TGTGCCAGCAGTTCGGTGGGACTAGCGGGAGATGAAGGCTCCTACGAGCAGTACTTC

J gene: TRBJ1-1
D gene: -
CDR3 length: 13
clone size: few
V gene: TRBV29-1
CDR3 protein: CSGRSGWNTEAFF
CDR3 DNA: TGCAGCGGGCGGTCGGGATGGAACACTGAAGCTTTCTTT

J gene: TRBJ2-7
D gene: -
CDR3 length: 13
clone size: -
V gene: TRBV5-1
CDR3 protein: CASSISQGEEQYF
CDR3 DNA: TGCGCCAGCAGCATATCACAGGGAGAAGAGCAGTACTTC

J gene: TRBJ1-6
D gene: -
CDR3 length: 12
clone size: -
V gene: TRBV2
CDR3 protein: CATRGDNSPLHF
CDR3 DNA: TGTGCCACCCGCGGGGATAATTCACCCCTCCACTTT

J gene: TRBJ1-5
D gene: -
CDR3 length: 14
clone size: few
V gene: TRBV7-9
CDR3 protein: CASSLEHSNQPQHF
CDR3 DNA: TGTGCCAGCAGCTTAGAGCACAGCAATCAGCCCCAGCATTTT

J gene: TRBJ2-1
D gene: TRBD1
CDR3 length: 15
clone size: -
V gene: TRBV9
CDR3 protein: CASSPAGTGINEQFF
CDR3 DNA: TGTGCCAGCAGCCCCGCCGGGACAGGGATCAATGAGCAGTTCTTC

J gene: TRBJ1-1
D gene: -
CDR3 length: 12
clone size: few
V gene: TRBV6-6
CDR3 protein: CASSRGGEEAFF
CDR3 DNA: TGTGCCAGCAGTCGCGGAGGGGAAGAAGCTTTCTTT

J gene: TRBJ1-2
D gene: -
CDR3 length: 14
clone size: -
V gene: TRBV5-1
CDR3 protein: CASSLNDRVYGYTF
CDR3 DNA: TGCGCCAGCAGCTTGAATGACAGAGTCTATGGCTACACCTTC

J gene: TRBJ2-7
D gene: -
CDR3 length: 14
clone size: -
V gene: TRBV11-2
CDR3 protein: CASSLQAPSYEQYF
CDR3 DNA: TGTGCCAGCAGCTTACAGGCCCCATCCTACGAGCAGTACTTC

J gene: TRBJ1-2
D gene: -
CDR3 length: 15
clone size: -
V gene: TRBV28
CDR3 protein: CASSWSRGGTRGYTF
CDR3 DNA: TGTGCCAGCAGTTGGTCCCGGGGGGGCACCAGGGGCTACACCTTC

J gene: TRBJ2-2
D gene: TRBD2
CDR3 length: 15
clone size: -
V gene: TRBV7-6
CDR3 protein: CASSWTSGNTGELFF
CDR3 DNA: TGTGCCAGCAGCTGGACTAGCGGGAACACCGGGGAGCTGTTTTTT

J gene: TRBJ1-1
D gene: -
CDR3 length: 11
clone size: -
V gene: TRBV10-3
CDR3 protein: CAISGNTEAFF
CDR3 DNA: TGTGCCATCAGCGGGAACACTGAAGCTTTCTTT

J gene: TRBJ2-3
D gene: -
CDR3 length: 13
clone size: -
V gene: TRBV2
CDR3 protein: CASSQQTADTQYF
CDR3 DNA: TGTGCCAGCAGTCAACAGACCGCAGATACGCAGTATTTT

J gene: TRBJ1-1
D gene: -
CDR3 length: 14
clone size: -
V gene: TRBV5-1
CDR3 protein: CASSLSSGGTEAFF
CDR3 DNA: TGCGCCAGCAGCTTGAGTTCGGGGGGGACTGAAGCTTTCTTT

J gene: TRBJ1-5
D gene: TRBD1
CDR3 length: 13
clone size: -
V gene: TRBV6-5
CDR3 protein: CASSRTGDEPQHF
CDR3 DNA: TGTGCCAGCAGCAGGACAGGGGACGAGCCCCAGCATTTT